The 13 T cell receptor beta chains reported below all come from one sample, sequenced in a study of CD8+ T cells in alopecia areata. RNA extraction and reverse transcription yielded cDNA as sequencing template. TCRdb keeps only in-frame clones here, not all; method: immunoSEQ multiplex PCR. The data contain 130,000 to 150,000 clones, approximately 65% of them singletons. Sample: CD8+ T cells sorted from blood. Every receptor here comes from a human donor in good health.

The chain is built from TRBV28 and TRBJ2-2; D is perhaps TRBD2 (5 bases). V gave up 6 bases and J gave up 6 bases, with 11 bases separating them. The CDR3 sequence is 13 residues long. Germline loops: CDR1 MDHEN, CDR2 SYDVKM. CDR3 protein: CASSGMGSGELFF. The CDR3 bases are TGTGCCAGCAGCGGGATGGGGTCCGGGGAGCTGTTTTTT.

The chain carries TRBV5-1 and TRBJ2-7, with TRBD1 matching over 7 bases. This CDR3 spans 13 amino acids. The trim removed 4 bases at V and 4 bases at J, leaving 5 bases unmatched. Germline CDR1 SGHRS, CDR2 YFSETQ. This CDR3 reads CASSATTGYEQYF. Here the CDR3 DNA reads TGCGCCAGCAGCGCAACGACAGGGTACGAGCAGTACTTC. Together with reference TRBV5-1 and TRBJ2-7, the CDR3 gives the full variable domain: KAGVTQTPRYLIKTRGQQVTLSCSPISGHRSVSWYQQTPGQGLQFLFEYFSETQRNKGNFPGRFSGRQFSNSRSEMNVSTLELGDSALYLCASSATTGYEQYFGPGTRLTVT.

This sequence joins TRBV29-1 and TRBJ2-1, with unresolved D. Trimming pared 1 base from V and 9 bases from J, leaving 10 bases between. The CDR3 has 12 amino acids. CDR1 is SQVTM and CDR2 is ANQGSEA in the germline V gene. The CDR3 sequence is CSVEGPTGEQFF. As DNA, the CDR3 is TGCAGCGTTGAAGGCCCGACGGGTGAGCAGTTCTTC.

This clone has just a few counts. The chain couples TRBV5-6 to TRBJ1-2; TRBD1 matches at 11 bases. CDR3 length: 13 residues. In germline, CDR1 is SGHDT, CDR2 YYEEEE. V dropped 4 bases and J dropped 6; count of bases not matched to a gene: 2. The DNA for the CDR3 is TGTGCCAGCAGCCCGGGACAGGGGGATGGCTACACCTTC. It yields the protein CASSPGQGDGYTF.

The chain joins TRBV11-2 to TRBJ2-7, with 8 bases fitting TRBD2. The germline V gene encodes CDR1 SGHAT and CDR2 FQNNGV. After removal of 5 bases from V and 3 bases from J, the junction contained 6 bases not matched to a gene. The CDR3 has 14 residues. CDR3 bases: TGTGCCAGCAGCCCGGCAACTAGCGGCTACGAGCAGTACTTC. Its protein is CASSPATSGYEQYF.

V gene TRBV28 combines with J gene TRBJ2-1; D might be TRBD2 (5 bases). Germline CDR1 and CDR2: MDHEN and SYDVKM. This CDR3 is 11 amino acids long. The V and J ends lost 2 bases and 12 bases respectively, with 8 bases between them. The CDR3 DNA sequence: TGTGCCAGCAGTTTAGGCGGACTGCAGTTCTTC. This gives the protein CASSLGGLQFF.

J is TRBJ1-2 and V is TRBV5-1; D unclear. The CDR3 has 11 residues. Germline CDR1 reads SGHRS; CDR2 reads YFSETQ. The V end was cut by 0 bases, the J end by 6 bases, with 3 bases between. CDR3 residues: CASSLGNGYTF. The DNA of the CDR3 is TGCGCCAGCAGCTTGGGAAATGGCTACACCTTC.

CDR3 region: CSVLAGADGELFF. As DNA, the CDR3 is TGCAGCGTACTAGCGGGAGCGGACGGGGAGCTGTTTTTT. The chain has TRBV29-1 and TRBJ2-2, with 11 bases matching TRBD2. The CDR3 loop spans 13 amino acids. Trimming took 6 bases from V and 7 from J; bases not matched to a gene: 4. The germline V gene encodes CDR1 SQVTM and CDR2 ANQGSEA.

This clone was seen a few times. The chain joins TRBV29-1 to TRBJ2-1; 12 nucleotides line up with TRBD1. This CDR3 region has 14 residues. V dropped 4 bases and J dropped 6; count of bases not matched to a gene: 4. In germline, CDR1 is SQVTM, CDR2 ANQGSEA. The CDR3 here is CSVGPGQGANEQFF. As DNA, the CDR3 is TGCAGCGTTGGCCCGGGACAGGGGGCCAATGAGCAGTTCTTC.

The chain joins TRBV5-6 to TRBJ2-5; D uncertain. Germline-derived CDR1 and CDR2 are SGHDT and YYEEEE. Deletions cut 4 bases from V and 5 bases from J, with 6 bases between. This CDR3 is built from 11 residues. The CDR3 region has the DNA TGTGCCAGCAGCCACGGGGAGACCCAGTACTTC. Encoded protein: CASSHGETQYF.

The sample holds a few counts of this clone. The rearrangement links TRBV11-2 to TRBJ2-1; D could derive from TRBD1 or TRBD2 (5 bases each). Germline CDR1 SGHAT, CDR2 FQNNGV. Trimming removed 3 bases from V and 4 bases from J, with 13 bases in between. The CDR3 loop spans 15 amino acids. As DNA, the CDR3 is TGTGCCAGCAGCTTGAGGGACCCACGGTACAATGAGCAGTTCTTC. Protein: CASSLRDPRYNEQFF.

This sequence joins TRBV5-6 and TRBJ1-1; D is ambiguous. Germline CDR1 is SGHDT and CDR2 is YYEEEE. The CDR3 has 13 amino acids. V lost 0 bases, J lost 7 bases, and 10 bases lay in between. The CDR3 coding sequence is TGTGCCAGCAGCTTGGTGGCACACCTTGAAGCTTTCTTT. Translated: CASSLVAHLEAFF. The full variable domain, in which reference TRBV5-6 and TRBJ1-1 provide the parts outside the CDR3, is DAGVTQSPTHLIKTRGQQVTLRCSPKSGHDTVSWYQQALGQGPQFIFQYYEEEERQRGNFPDRFSGHQFPNYSSELNVNALLLGDSALYLCASSLVAHLEAFFGQGTRLTVV.

The chain has TRBV29-1 and TRBJ2-7; D perhaps matches TRBD2 (7 bases). CDR3 length: 15 amino acids. The germline CDR1 and CDR2 sequences are SQVTM and ANQGSEA. The germline V and J ends were trimmed by 4 bases and 2 bases, with 18 bases remaining between them. CDR3: CSVVGGLAETYEQYF. For the CDR3, the DNA is TGCAGCGTTGTGGGGGGGCTAGCGGAAACCTACGAGCAGTACTTC.